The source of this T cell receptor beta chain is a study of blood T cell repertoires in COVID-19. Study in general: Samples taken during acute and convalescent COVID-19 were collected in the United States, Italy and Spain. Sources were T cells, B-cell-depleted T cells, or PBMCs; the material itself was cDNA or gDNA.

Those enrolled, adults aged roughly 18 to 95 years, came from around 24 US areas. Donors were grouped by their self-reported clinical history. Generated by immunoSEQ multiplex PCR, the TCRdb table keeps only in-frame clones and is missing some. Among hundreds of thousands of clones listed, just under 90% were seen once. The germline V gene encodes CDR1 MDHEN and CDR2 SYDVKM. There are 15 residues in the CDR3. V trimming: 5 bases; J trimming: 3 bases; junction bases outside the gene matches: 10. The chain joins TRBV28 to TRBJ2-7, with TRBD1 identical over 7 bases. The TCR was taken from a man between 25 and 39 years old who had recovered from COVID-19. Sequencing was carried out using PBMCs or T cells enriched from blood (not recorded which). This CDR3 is CASSLYDRAGYEQYF. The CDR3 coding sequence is TGTGCCAGCAGTCTCTACGACAGGGCGGGCTACGAGCAGTACTTC.